These 3 T cell receptor beta chains were sequenced from one sample in a study of shared clonotypes between healthy human individuals. TCRdb's copy holds only in-frame clones and misses some; the assay was immunoSEQ multiplex PCR. The sample holds nearly 1,000,000 clones, approximately 76% seen once. The sequenced sample consisted of memory CD4+ T cells sorted from blood. The sample's subset: CD45RA-negative fraction. These receptors were taken from a man aged 18 to 29 in good health.

The CDR3: CASTRTHAPYEQYF. In DNA, the CDR3 is TGTGCCAGCACCCGGACCCACGCCCCGTACGAGCAGTACTTC. The chain uses TRBV28 and TRBJ2-7; D gene uncertain. The V gene lost 7 bases and the J gene lost 4 bases, with 17 bases spanning the gap. CDR1 and CDR2 from the germline V gene are MDHEN and SYDVKM. There are 14 residues in the CDR3.

This clone was detected a few times. The rearrangement links TRBV5-1 to TRBJ2-1; 13 bases are shared with TRBD2. Germline V gives CDR1 SGHRS, CDR2 YFSETQ. V was pared by 0 bases and J by 10 bases, with 7 bases of the junction left unmatched. This CDR3 contains 16 residues. CDR3: CASSLGTSGGHEEQFF. CDR3 in DNA: TGCGCCAGCAGCTTGGGGACTAGCGGGGGCCATGAGGAGCAGTTCTTC.

The chain recombines TRBV5-1 with TRBJ1-1; D gene unclear. There are 15 residues in the CDR3. V was cut by 4 bases and J by 0 bases, with 13 bases left in between. Germline V gene sequence: CDR1 SGHRS, CDR2 YFSETQ. CDR3 loop: CASSPDAFMNTEAFF. The CDR3 nucleotides are TGCGCCAGCAGCCCGGACGCCTTTATGAACACTGAAGCTTTCTTT.